The 21 T cell receptor beta chains reported below all come from one sample, sequenced in a study of vaccination and CD4 T cells after COVID-19. Treatment specified: approximately 10-day PBMC culture with coronavirus spike peptide pools or control peptides (ViraFEST assay). Which antigens these TCRs recognize remains unknown. Cultured CD4+ T cell DNA was sequenced using the Oncomine TCR Beta short-read assay. TCRdb independently ran MiXCR on the PCR reads; one entry per CDR3 protein. The repertoire holds 7,000 to 10,000 distinct CDR3 sequences, with around 70% as singletons. Material for sequencing was CD4+ T cells from blood, cultured in vitro. The receptors originated from a human donor who had recovered from COVID-19.

The chain employs TRBV24-1 and TRBJ1-5, with TRBD1 matching over 7 bases. The germline V gene has CDR1 KGHDR and CDR2 SFDVKD. The CDR3 sequence is 15 residues long. Trimming took 3 bases from V and 5 from J; bases not matched to a gene: 6. CDR3 region: CATSDPDRLDQPQHF. The CDR3 DNA sequence: TGTGCCACCAGTGATCCGGACAGGTTGGATCAGCCCCAGCATTTT.

This clonotype is a singleton in its sample. The gene calls are TRBV30 and TRBJ1-6; 9 bases are shared with TRBD1. The CDR3 runs to 13 residues. Germline V gene data show CDR1 as GTSNPN and CDR2 as SVGIG (reference sequence). V lost 8 bases and J lost 4; bases outside the gene matches: 3. CDR3 protein: CARQGGYNSPLHF. The CDR3 nucleotides are TGTGCCCGACAGGGGGGATATAATTCACCCCTCCACTTT. Drawing the rest from reference TRBV30 and TRBJ1-6, the complete variable domain is SQTIHQWPATLVQPVGSPLSLECTVEGTSNPNLYWYRQAAGRGLQLLFYSVGIGQISSEVPQNLSASRPQDRQFILSSKKLLLSDSGFYLCARQGGYNSPLHFGNGTRLTVT.

The V and J genes are TRBV18 and TRBJ1-1; tentatively, D is TRBD1 (5 bases). CDR1 KGHSH and CDR2 LQKENI come from the germline V gene. CDR3 size: 12 residues. Trimming cost V 3 bases and J 7 bases, with 9 bases left between them. The CDR3, as DNA: TGTGCCAGCTCACCCGACAGTCTTGAAGCTTTCTTT. This gives the protein CASSPDSLEAFF. Supplemented by reference TRBV18 and TRBJ1-1, the full variable domain reads NAGVMQNPRHLVRRRGQEARLRCSPMKGHSHVYWYRQLPEEGLKFMVYLQKENIIDESGMPKERFSAEFPKEGPSILRIQQVVRGDSAAYFCASSPDSLEAFFGQGTRLTVV.

The rearrangement uses TRBV20-1 and TRBJ1-2, with D unresolved. V lost 0 bases and J lost 4, with 3 bases in between. The V gene's germline CDR1 is DFQATT and CDR2 SNEGSKA (reference sequence). The CDR3 is made up of 11 amino acids. The chain's CDR3 is CSAREVYGYTF. In DNA, the CDR3 is TGCAGTGCTAGAGAAGTCTATGGCTACACCTTC.

This rearrangement joins TRBV6-1 to TRBJ2-7; 9 bases align to TRBD1. There are 13 residues in the CDR3. Trimming cost V 8 bases and J 5 bases; bases outside gene matches: 7. Germline CDR1 and CDR2: MNHNS and SASEGT. CDR3 in DNA: TGTGCCAGCCTGACAGGGGGGGGAAACGAGCAGTACTTC. It specifies CASLTGGGNEQYF.

The CDR3 bases are TGCAGTGCTAGAGGTCAGGACACCGGGGAGCTGTTTTTT. Its translation is CSARGQDTGELFF. V usage is TRBV20-1 and J usage is TRBJ2-2; D is unresolved. The CDR3 consists of 13 residues. V dropped 1 base and J dropped 3 bases, with 6 bases sitting between them. From germline, CDR1 is DFQATT and CDR2 SNEGSKA (reference sequence).

This chain uses TRBV6-5 with TRBJ1-1; 7 bases agree with TRBD1. This CDR3 region has 14 residues. V shed 4 bases and J 2 bases; nucleotides not matched to a gene: 4. Germline V lookup: CDR1 MNHEY, CDR2 SVGAGI. CDR3 sequence: CASSLDRDNTEAFF. The DNA of the CDR3 is TGTGCCAGCAGTTTAGACAGGGACAACACTGAAGCTTTCTTT.

This clonotype was seen a handful of times. This chain uses TRBV20-1 with TRBJ1-1; the match to TRBD1 covers 7 bases. This CDR3 comprises 13 residues. V lost 2 bases to trimming and J lost 10 bases; unmatched junction nucleotides: 10. The germline V gene encodes CDR1 DFQATT and CDR2 SNEGSKA (reference sequence). CDR3 sequence: CSARSGGQRPAFF. CDR3 sequence (DNA): TGCAGTGCTAGATCAGGGGGACAGCGGCCAGCTTTCTTT.

V gene TRBV5-6 combines with J gene TRBJ2-2; 9 bases are shared with TRBD1. Germline assignment: CDR1 SGHDT and CDR2 YYEEEE. The V segment lost 3 bases and the J segment 1 base; nucleotides outside the gene matches: 4. The CDR3 sequence is 16 residues long. The CDR3 is CASSSPGQGNTGELFF. The DNA for the CDR3 is TGTGCCAGCAGCTCCCCGGGACAGGGGAACACCGGGGAGCTGTTTTTT.

The V and J genes are TRBV20-1 and TRBJ2-2; maybe TRBD2 (6 bases). There are 14 residues in the CDR3. Germline-derived CDR1 and CDR2 are DFQATT and SNEGSKA (reference sequence). V lost 5 bases, J lost 2 bases, and 12 bases lay in between. In nucleotides, the CDR3 is TGCAGTGCTGCCGTCGGGGGTAACACCGGGGAGCTGTTTTTT. It yields the protein CSAAVGGNTGELFF.

Of note for this clonotype: A read error may produce the germline difference seen at one junction end. The V call is TRBV7-9, the J call TRBJ1-6; TRBD1 matches at 7 bases. The CDR3 runs to 14 residues. The germline CDR1 and CDR2 sequences are SEHNR and FQNEAQ (reference sequence). This CDR3 is CASSSPGQDSPLHF. In nucleotides, the CDR3 is TGCGCCAGCAGCTCCCCCGGACAGGATTCACCCCTCCACTTT.

The chain combines TRBV7-2 with TRBJ1-1; possible D gene TRBD1, 5 bases. The CDR3 loop spans 15 amino acids. V lost 5 bases, J lost 1 base, and 14 bases lay in between. CDR1 is SGHTA and CDR2 is FQGNSA in the germline V gene. Written as DNA, the CDR3 is TGTGCCAGCAGCACCACGGGAGGGACGAACACTGAAGCTTTCTTT. This translates into CASSTTGGTNTEAFF.

The rearrangement joins TRBV24-1 to TRBJ2-1; D tentatively fits TRBD1 or TRBD2 (6 bases each). The length of the CDR3 is 11 residues. Germline CDR1 and CDR2: KGHDR and SFDVKD. CDR3 nucleotides: TGTCGGCCGGGGGCCGACAATGAGCAGTTCTTC. Translated, it gives CRPGADNEQFF.

This clonotype showed up just a few times. This chain links TRBV6-1 with TRBJ2-5, with 9 nucleotides matching TRBD1. This CDR3 has 19 residues. V lost 6 bases, J lost 2 bases, and 19 bases stayed unmatched. Germline loops: CDR1 MNHNS, CDR2 SASEGT. The CDR3 here is CASSAELGQGSSMQETQYF. The CDR3 DNA reads TGTGCCAGCAGCGCAGAACTGGGACAGGGAAGCAGTATGCAAGAGACCCAGTACTTC.

The genes are TRBV19 and TRBJ1-5; D may be TRBD1 (5 bases). This CDR3 spans 14 amino acids. Trimming cost V 3 bases and J 7 bases, with 13 bases left between them. Per the germline V gene, CDR1 is LNHDA and CDR2 is SQIVND (reference sequence). The CDR3 sequence is CASSIRGKGQPQHF. CDR3 nucleotides: TGTGCCAGTAGTATTCGGGGGAAGGGGCAGCCCCAGCATTTT. Complete variable domain (other parts from reference TRBV19 and TRBJ1-5): DGGITQSPKYLFRKEGQNVTLSCEQNLNHDAMYWYRQDPGQGLRLIYYSQIVNDFQKGDIAEGYSVSREKKESFPLTVTSAQKNPTAFYLCASSIRGKGQPQHFGDGTRLSIL.

This chain connects TRBV7-2 to TRBJ1-5; D is possibly TRBD1 (6 bases). Per germline, CDR1 SGHTA and CDR2 FQGNSA. V dropped 4 bases and J dropped 3 bases, with 13 bases sitting between them. This CDR3 spans 15 amino acids. The DNA of the CDR3 is TGTGCCAGCAGCTCTGTAGGGGGGACCAATCAGCCCCAGCATTTT. It codes for CASSSVGGTNQPQHF.

The genes are TRBV20-1 and TRBJ2-5; D remains unclear. Trimming cost V 4 bases and J 0 bases, with 3 bases left between them. This CDR3 contains 11 residues. Germline CDR1 reads DFQATT; CDR2 reads SNEGSKA (reference sequence). CDR3 DNA sequence: TGCAGTGCTAAAAACCAAGAGACCCAGTACTTC. As protein: CSAKNQETQYF.

The genes are TRBV5-3 and TRBJ1-6, with 7 bases identical to TRBD1. TRBV5-3 falls under the ORF class, with uncertain function. CDR3 size: 16 residues. Losses at the gene ends were 2 bases for V and 10 bases for J; bases not matched to a gene: 12. The CDR3 region is CARSFREGAHESPLHF. The CDR3 region has the DNA TGTGCCAGAAGCTTTAGAGAGGGGGCGCATGAATCACCCCTCCACTTT.

This clonotype came up a few times. The chain recombines TRBV12-3 or TRBV12-4 with TRBJ1-5; 9 bases line up with TRBD1. After removal of 3 bases from V and 5 bases from J, the junction contained 5 bases not matched to a gene. The CDR3 covers 15 residues. The CDR3 DNA reads TGTGCCAGCAGTTTCGGGACAGGGAGCTATCAGCCCCAGCATTTT. Protein product: CASSFGTGSYQPQHF.

The chain employs TRBV5-1 and TRBJ1-2; a weak D match, TRBD1 (6 bases). Trimming left V 5 bases short and J 5 bases short, with 16 bases between. There are 14 residues in the CDR3. CDR1 SGHRS and CDR2 YFSETQ come from the germline V gene. The CDR3 sequence is CASSLQGEPYGYTF. In DNA form, the CDR3 reads TGCGCCAGCAGTTTACAGGGCGAGCCGTATGGCTACACCTTC.

CDR3 DNA: TGTGCCAGTAGTACCCTACCCTACACTGAAGCTTTCTTT. Translation: CASSTLPYTEAFF. The V gene is TRBV19, the J gene TRBJ1-1; no definite D call. Germline V gene sequence: CDR1 LNHDA, CDR2 SQIVND (reference sequence). V gave up 4 bases and J gave up 3 bases, with 9 bases separating them. The CDR3 sequence is 13 residues long.